This T cell receptor (beta chain) was retrieved from a study of molecular identifiers for immune sequencing clone quantification. Study-wide results and caveats: The share of molecules held by clones above 20 RNA copies was over 99% in effector cells and under 1% in naive cells.

Deletions cut 4 bases from V and 3 bases from J, with 12 bases between. CDR3 length: 14 amino acids. Germline lookup yields CDR1 PRHDT and CDR2 FYEKMQ (reference sequence). Previously published methods and listed TCR primers were used for the bulk TCR libraries. TCRdb re-called the PCR reads through MiXCR, storing one row per CDR3 protein. Seen here are some 590,000 distinct CDR3 sequences, 25% observed once, and the top ten hold 0.78%. Sorted cell numbers of 20,000 to 1,000,000, with 10%, 30% or 50% RNA, served as input for naive CD8 libraries. Naive CD8 T cells were sorted as CD8+CD4-CCR7+CD45RA+. This clonotype was found once. The target antigen is unknown.

The source is a human donor in good health. Some libraries in this study had Jurkat cell RNA spiked in. V usage is TRBV13 and J usage is TRBJ1-2; TRBD1 is a possible D gene (5 bases). The sequenced sample was naive CD8+ T cells from blood, with Jurkat cell RNA spiked in. Described subset: FACS-sorted CD8+CD4-CCR7+CD45RA+ naive T cells. CDR3 sequence: CASSSEQAYYGYTF. The CDR3, as DNA: TGTGCCAGCAGCTCAGAACAGGCGTACTATGGCTACACCTTC.